One TCR beta chain is described in this entry. Its antigen is unidentified. Germline V gene data show CDR1 as LNHDA and CDR2 as SQIVND (reference sequence). This CDR3 has 16 residues. V lost 3 bases to trimming and J lost 2 bases; unmatched junction nucleotides: 2. 5'RACE primed from the constant segment yielded TCR alpha and TCR beta cDNA libraries bearing sample barcodes and UMIs. TCRdb re-analysed the 5' RACE reads in MiXCR, keeping a single row per CDR3 protein. The sample carries about 340,000 distinct CDR3 sequences, under 15% recorded once. These data belong to a study of T-cell memory formation after mild COVID-19. The study's findings and limits: Clones that shrank (day 15 to 85) were balanced CD4/CD8, whereas later expanders leaned CD4+. Some SARS-CoV-2-responding clones were already detected in memory before infection. Clonal second-wave expansions that peaked on day 37 had unconfirmed SARS-CoV-2 specificity.

V usage is TRBV19 and J usage is TRBJ2-2; TRBD2 matches at 11 bases. The receptor was derived from a young man who had mild COVID-19 (a few samples of this study predate the infection). Cell type and time point are not known. The sequenced sample consisted of PBMCs or a T cell subset sorted from them (not recorded which). CDR3 in DNA: TGTGCCAGTAGTATGGGACTAGCGGTAAACACCGGGGAGCTGTTTTTT. Its protein product is CASSMGLAVNTGELFF.